Listed here are 24 T cell receptor beta chains from one sample, sequenced in a study of CXCR3-negative and CXCR3-positive naive CD8 T cells. cDNA libraries for TRB were generated by 5' RACE incorporating UMI labels. After re-calling the 5' RACE reads, TCRdb lists one entry per CDR3 protein, DNA absent. Its listing shows under 85,000 distinct CDR3 sequences. Sequenced input: naive CXCR3- CD8+ T cells from blood. Noted subset: CD45RO-CCR7+CD27+CD95- naive CD8+ T cells lacking CXCR3 (TNR3-). The receptors were sampled from a human donor in good health. Some clones in this sample may be carry-over from other donors' samples.

This chain uses TRBV7-8 with TRBJ2-1; no DNA is available, so the TRBD2 call from TCRdb remains unchecked. The CDR3 totals 15 residues. Germline V lookup: CDR1 SGHVS, CDR2 FQNEAQ. CDR3: CASSSTSGGYNEQFF.

The chain combines TRBV29-1 with TRBJ1-1; absent DNA, TCRdb's TRBD1 call cannot be checked. The CDR3 consists of 11 residues. Germline V lookup: CDR1 SQVTM, CDR2 ANQGSEA. The CDR3 spells CSDSTATSAFF.

The chain uses TRBV15 and TRBJ2-5. The germline V gene has CDR1 LNHNV and CDR2 YYDKDF (reference sequence). The CDR3 spans 14 residues. CDR3: CATSSGLLRETQYF.

This chain joins TRBV20-1 and TRBJ2-7; the TCRdb D gene call, TRBD1, has no DNA to confirm it. There are 15 residues in the CDR3. Germline V gives CDR1 DFQATT, CDR2 SNEGSKA (reference sequence). This chain's CDR3 is CSASRGTGGSYEQYF.

The chain couples TRBV29-1 to TRBJ1-5. The CDR3 runs 14 residues. Germline CDR1 and CDR2: SQVTM and ANQGSEA. The CDR3 region is CSVIPRGGNQPQHF.

This chain joins TRBV5-1 and TRBJ2-1; TCRdb's D call of TRBD1 is untestable without DNA. The CDR3 contains 15 residues. Germline V CDR1 and CDR2: SGHRS, YFSETQ. The chain's CDR3 is CASSWDSPTCNEQFF. The full variable domain, rest sourced from reference TRBV5-1 and TRBJ2-1, is KAGVTQTPRYLIKTRGQQVTLSCSPISGHRSVSWYQQTPGQGLQFLFEYFSETQRNKGNFPGRFSGRQFSNSRSEMNVSTLELGDSALYLCASSWDSPTCNEQFFGPGTRLTVL.

The chain joins TRBV6-1 to TRBJ2-1; without DNA, the TCRdb call of TRBD1 cannot be checked. The V gene's germline CDR1 is MNHNS and CDR2 SASEGT. This CDR3 comprises 14 residues. CDR3 residues: CASSSDPPHNEQFF.

This chain uses TRBV10-2 with TRBJ2-1; TCRdb gives TRBD2 as the D gene, but with no DNA this cannot be confirmed. Germline V lookup: CDR1 WSHSY, CDR2 SAAADI. The CDR3 consists of 14 residues. CDR3 sequence: CASSEPSPGDEQFF.

This chain connects TRBV18 to TRBJ2-7; with no DNA, the TCRdb D assignment of TRBD2 cannot be verified. The CDR3 spans 15 residues. In germline, CDR1 is KGHSH, CDR2 LQKENI. CDR3 amino acids: CASSTEAGYPDEQYF.

The rearrangement joins TRBV21-1 to TRBJ2-3; as DNA is missing, the TRBD1 call by TCRdb cannot be tested. TRBV21-1 is described as a pseudogene. The CDR3 extends over 15 amino acids. The CDR3: CASKFRQGGTDTQYF.

The V call is TRBV29-1, the J call TRBJ2-7; the TCRdb D gene call, TRBD1, has no DNA to confirm it. Looked up from germline, CDR1 is SQVTM and CDR2 is ANQGSEA. This CDR3 contains 14 residues. The CDR3 sequence is CSVEKGTGQHEQYF.

The chain uses TRBV7-9 and TRBJ1-1; TCRdb gives TRBD1 as the D gene, but with no DNA this cannot be confirmed. Per germline, CDR1 SEHNR and CDR2 FQNEAQ (reference sequence). This CDR3 spans 14 amino acids. CDR3 residues: CASSSSTELPEAFF.

V and J are TRBV28 and TRBJ2-7. Germline CDR1 is MDHEN and CDR2 is SYDVKM. This CDR3 has 15 amino acids. The CDR3: CASSLFGNLIYEQYF.

The V and J genes are TRBV29-1 and TRBJ2-2. Germline V gene lookup returns CDR1 SQVTM and CDR2 ANQGSEA. CDR3 length: 12 residues. The CDR3 loop is CSVAVGTGELFF.

The rearrangement links TRBV4-3 to TRBJ2-3; TCRdb picks TRBD2, but there is no DNA to check that call. The CDR3 spans 17 residues. Germline-derived CDR1 and CDR2 are LGHNA and YSLEER. This chain's CDR3 is CASSQDCPSGGTDTQYF.

The J gene is TRBJ2-3, the V gene TRBV10-3; there is no DNA to check the TCRdb D call of TRBD1. This CDR3 comprises 12 residues. CDR1 is ENHRY and CDR2 is SYGVKD in the germline V gene. CDR3 in amino acids: CATKGGTDTQYF.

The rearrangement links TRBV5-1 to TRBJ1-4. CDR3 length: 13 amino acids. Germline V CDR1 and CDR2: SGHRS, YFSETQ. The CDR3 reads CASSLVGSEKLFF.

The chain combines TRBV6-5 with TRBJ2-1; TCRdb returns TRBD1, unconfirmable since there is no DNA. The germline gives CDR1 MNHEY, CDR2 SVGAGI. This CDR3 has 16 residues. CDR3 protein: CASSPHPGTGRNEQFF.

The rearrangement uses TRBV4-1 and TRBJ2-1; TCRdb gives TRBD2 as the D gene, but with no DNA this cannot be confirmed. This CDR3 comprises 16 residues. Germline values: CDR1 MGHRA, CDR2 YSYEKL. The CDR3 is CASSQLARSSYNEQFF.

V gene TRBV28 combines with J gene TRBJ2-2; TCRdb picks TRBD1, but there is no DNA to check that call. The CDR3 sequence is 15 residues long. Germline V gives CDR1 MDHEN, CDR2 SYDVKM. This CDR3 reads CASSDDRGFTGELFF. Full variable domain (missing parts from reference TRBV28 and TRBJ2-2): DVKVTQSSRYLVKRTGEKVFLECVQDMDHENMFWYRQDPGLGLRLIYFSYDVKMKEKGDIPEGYSVSREKKERFSLILESASTNQTSMYLCASSDDRGFTGELFFGEGSRLTVL.

The chain employs TRBV2 and TRBJ2-1; TCRdb calls TRBD1, which cannot be checked without DNA. The CDR3 runs to 16 residues. Germline-derived CDR1 and CDR2 are SNHLY and FYNNEI. CDR3: CASPGGLDPLYNEQFF.

The rearrangement links TRBV5-5 to TRBJ2-5; the TRBD1 assignment by TCRdb is unverifiable without DNA. The length of the CDR3 is 14 residues. CDR1 and CDR2 from the germline V gene are SGHKS and YYEKEE (reference sequence). Here the CDR3 reads CASSQLRGAETQYF.

This chain links TRBV2 with TRBJ2-2; the D call of TRBD1 rests on TCRdb alone, since no DNA is present to check it. This CDR3 has 15 residues. Per germline, CDR1 SNHLY and CDR2 FYNNEI. CDR3 residues: CASRGQGGSTGELFF.

This chain links TRBV6-6 with TRBJ1-2; TCRdb calls TRBD1, which cannot be checked without DNA. This CDR3 spans 15 amino acids. Germline lookup yields CDR1 MNHNY and CDR2 SVGAGI (reference sequence). The chain's CDR3 is CASSLDRTPQYGYTF.